This TCR beta chain was retrieved from a study of blood T cell repertoires in COVID-19. Original methodology: Amplification of reference gene primers was used by the study to estimate nucleated cell counts. Using immunoSEQ multiplex PCR, the repertoire was profiled, and TCRdb retains in-frame clones only, with some absent. The V and J calls and clone size are taken from that table; D and trimming were inferred from the DNA. This sample has 300,000 to 450,000 clones; 80% to 90% occur once, and the top ten carry about 2.3%. The germline CDR1 and CDR2 sequences are MDHEN and SYDVKM. The CDR3 runs to 14 residues. This clone was recorded once. One end of the junction varies from germline; a read error may be responsible.

The clonotype originates from a woman in her sixties or seventies with COVID-19, enrolled during active disease. The V gene is TRBV28, the J gene TRBJ1-5; perhaps TRBD1 as D (5 bases). Sequenced: peripheral blood. This chain's CDR3 is CANSFGGTNQPQHF. The CDR3 DNA is TGTGCCAACAGTTTCGGAGGGACCAATCAGCCCCAGCATTTT. The full variable domain, in which reference TRBV28 and TRBJ1-5 provide the parts outside the CDR3, is DVKVTQSSRYLVKRTGEKVFLECVQDMDHENMFWYRQDPGLGLRLIYFSYDVKMKEKGDIPEGYSVSREKKERFSLILESASTNQTSMYLCANSFGGTNQPQHFGDGTRLSIL.